This T cell receptor beta chain was identified in a study of glioma-infiltrating T cells. Study-wide results and caveats: Only very few CDR3 sequences appeared in both tissue and blood. Gliomas, especially low-grade, showed above-expected tissue-blood divergence; non-neoplastic patients showed below.

The iRepertoire nested amplicon-rescue multiplex PCR amplified TCR alpha and beta CDR3s from RNA. Using its own MiXCR run on the multiplex PCR reads, TCRdb lists one record per CDR3 protein. The data show fewer than 110,000 distinct CDR3 sequences, around 31% seen once. The CDR3 runs 14 residues. The ends were cut back, 0 bases at V and 8 bases at J, with 13 bases in the middle. Germline loops: CDR1 SGHTA, CDR2 FQGNSA. This clonotype was detected ten times or more. Its specificity is unknown. The sample comprised glioma tissue, nonneoplastic brain tissue, or PBMCs (not recorded which). The sequence came from a human donor with low-grade glioma or glioblastoma, undergoing nonglioma brain surgery, or in good health (not recorded which). The chain couples TRBV7-2 to TRBJ1-2; weak D call: TRBD1 (5 bases). CDR3 DNA sequence: TGTGCCAGCAGCTTAGCCACGGGGCTGGAAGGCTACACCTTC. Translated, it gives CASSLATGLEGYTF.